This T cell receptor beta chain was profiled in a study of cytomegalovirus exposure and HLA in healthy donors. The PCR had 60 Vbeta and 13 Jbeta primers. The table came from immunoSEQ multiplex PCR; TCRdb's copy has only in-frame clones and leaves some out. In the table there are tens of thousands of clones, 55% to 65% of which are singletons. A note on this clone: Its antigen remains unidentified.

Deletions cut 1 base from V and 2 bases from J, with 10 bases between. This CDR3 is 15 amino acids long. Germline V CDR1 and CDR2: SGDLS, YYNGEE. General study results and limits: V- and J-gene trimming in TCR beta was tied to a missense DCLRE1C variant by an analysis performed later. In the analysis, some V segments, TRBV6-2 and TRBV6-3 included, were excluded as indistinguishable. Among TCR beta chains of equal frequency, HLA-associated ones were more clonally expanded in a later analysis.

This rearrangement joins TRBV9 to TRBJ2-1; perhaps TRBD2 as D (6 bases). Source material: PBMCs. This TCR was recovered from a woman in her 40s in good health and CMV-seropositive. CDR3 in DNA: TGTGCCAGCAGCGTATTTGGGGGGACCTACAATGAGCAGTTCTTC. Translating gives CASSVFGGTYNEQFF.